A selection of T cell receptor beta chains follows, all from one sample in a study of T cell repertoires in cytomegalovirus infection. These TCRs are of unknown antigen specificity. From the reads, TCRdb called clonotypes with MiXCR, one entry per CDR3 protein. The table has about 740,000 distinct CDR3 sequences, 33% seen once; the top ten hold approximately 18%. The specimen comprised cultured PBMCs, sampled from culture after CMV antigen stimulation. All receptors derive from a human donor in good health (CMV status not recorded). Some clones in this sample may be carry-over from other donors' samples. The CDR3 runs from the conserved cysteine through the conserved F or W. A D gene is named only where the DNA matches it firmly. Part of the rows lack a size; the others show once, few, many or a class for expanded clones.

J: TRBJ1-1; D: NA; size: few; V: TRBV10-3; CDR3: CAISPGLFTFPDTEAFF; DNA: TGTGCCATCTCACCGGGACTTTTTACCTTTCCGGACACTGAAGCTTTCTTT
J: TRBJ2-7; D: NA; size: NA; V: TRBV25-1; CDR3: CASSDPRNPSYEQYF; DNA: TGTGCCAGCAGTGACCCACGTAATCCCTCCTACGAGCAGTACTTC
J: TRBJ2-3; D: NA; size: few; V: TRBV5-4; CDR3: CASSRPEGMTDTQYF; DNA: TGTGCCAGCAGCCGGCCGGAGGGGATGACAGATACGCAGTATTTT
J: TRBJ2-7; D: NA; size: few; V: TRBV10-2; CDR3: CASRGDATYEQYF; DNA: TGCGCCAGCAGGGGAGATGCCACCTACGAGCAGTACTTC
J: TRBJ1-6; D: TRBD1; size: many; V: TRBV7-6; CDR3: CASSPRQGNSPLHF; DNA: TGTGCCAGCAGCCCCCGACAGGGGAACTCACCCCTCCACTTT
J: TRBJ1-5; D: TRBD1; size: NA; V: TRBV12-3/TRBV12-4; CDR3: CASSLAHRGHQPQHF; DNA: TGTGCCAGCAGTTTAGCTCACAGGGGGCATCAGCCCCAGCATTTT
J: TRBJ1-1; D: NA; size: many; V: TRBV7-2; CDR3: CASRLQGFTEAFF; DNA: TGTGCCAGCAGATTACAGGGTTTCACTGAAGCTTTCTTT
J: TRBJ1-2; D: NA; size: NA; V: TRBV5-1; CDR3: CASSPGRIRYGYTF; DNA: TGCGCCAGCAGCCCGGGTAGGATACGCTATGGCTACACCTTC
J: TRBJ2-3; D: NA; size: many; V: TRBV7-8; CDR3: CASSLATGSRTDTQYF; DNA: TGTGCCAGCAGCTTAGCGACCGGGTCTCGCACAGATACGCAGTATTTT
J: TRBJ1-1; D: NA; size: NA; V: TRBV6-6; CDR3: CASSYSKTVIEAFF; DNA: TGTGCCAGCAGTTACTCGAAGACAGTCATCGAAGCTTTCTTT
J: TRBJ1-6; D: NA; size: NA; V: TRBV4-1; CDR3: CASKSLGNSPLHF; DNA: TGCGCCAGCAAGTCACTGGGTAATTCACCCCTCCACTTT
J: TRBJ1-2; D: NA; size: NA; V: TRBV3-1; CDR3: CASSQAGGGNSGYGYTF; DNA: TGTGCCAGCAGCCAAGCTGGGGGCGGAAATTCCGGCTATGGCTACACCTTC
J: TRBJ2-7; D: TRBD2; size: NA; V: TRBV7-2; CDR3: CASSLKTSETYEQYF; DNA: TGTGCCAGCAGCTTAAAGACTAGCGAAACCTACGAGCAGTACTTC
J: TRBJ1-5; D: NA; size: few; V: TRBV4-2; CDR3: CASSQDVDSLSNQPQHF; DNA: TGTGCCAGCAGCCAAGATGTGGACAGCCTAAGCAATCAGCCCCAGCATTTT
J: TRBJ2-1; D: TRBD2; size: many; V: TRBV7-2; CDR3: CASSRGGSSYNEQFF; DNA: TGTGCCAGCAGCCGCGGGGGGAGCTCCTACAATGAGCAGTTCTTC
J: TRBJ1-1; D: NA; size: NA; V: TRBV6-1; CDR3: CASTRGQYTEAFF; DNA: TGTGCCAGCACCCGAGGACAGTACACTGAAGCTTTCTTT
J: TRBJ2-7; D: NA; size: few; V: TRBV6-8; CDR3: CASSYSSGWDYEQYF; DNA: TGTGCCAGCAGTTACTCTTCGGGATGGGACTACGAGCAGTACTTC
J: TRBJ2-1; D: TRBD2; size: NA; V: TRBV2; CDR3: CAASGGLSYNEQFF; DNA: TGTGCGGCCTCGGGGGGGCTCTCCTACAATGAGCAGTTCTTC
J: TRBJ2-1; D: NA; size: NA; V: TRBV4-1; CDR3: CASSFRSGAGSNEQFF; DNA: TGCGCCAGCAGTTTTAGATCTGGGGCAGGGAGCAATGAGCAGTTCTTC
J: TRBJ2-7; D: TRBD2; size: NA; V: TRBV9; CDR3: CASSASGSSLYEQYF; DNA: TGTGCCAGCAGCGCTAGCGGGAGCTCCCTCTACGAGCAGTACTTC
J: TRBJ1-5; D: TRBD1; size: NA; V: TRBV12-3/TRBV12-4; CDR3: CASRLGMRHRGLQPQHF; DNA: TGTGCCAGCAGACTCGGGATGAGGCACAGGGGGCTTCAGCCCCAGCATTTT
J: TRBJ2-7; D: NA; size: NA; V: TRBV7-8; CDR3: CASSSRGGSYEQNF; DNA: TGTGCCAGCAGCTCCAGGGGGGGATCCTACGAGCAGAACTTC
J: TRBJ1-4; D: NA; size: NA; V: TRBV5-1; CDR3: CASSLAGETNEKLFF; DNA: TGCGCCAGCAGCTTGGCAGGGGAGACTAATGAAAAACTGTTTTTT
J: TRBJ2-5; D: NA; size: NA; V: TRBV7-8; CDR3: CASSFYAGRETQYF; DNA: TGTGCCAGCAGCTTTTATGCAGGGCGGGAGACCCAGTACTTC
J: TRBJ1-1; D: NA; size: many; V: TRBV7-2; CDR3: CASSLLGMNTEAFF; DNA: TGTGCCAGCAGCTTACTTGGAATGAACACTGAAGCTTTCTTT
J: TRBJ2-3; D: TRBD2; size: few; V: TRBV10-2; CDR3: CASRQREENTQYF; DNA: TGCGCCAGCAGACAGCGGGAGGAAAATACGCAGTATTTT
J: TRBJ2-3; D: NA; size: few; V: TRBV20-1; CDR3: CSARARGDHTQYF; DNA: TGCAGTGCTAGAGCAAGGGGGGACCATACGCAGTATTTT
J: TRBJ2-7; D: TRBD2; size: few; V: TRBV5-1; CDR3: CASSSGLAGSEQYF; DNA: TGCGCCAGCAGCTCGGGACTAGCGGGATCCGAGCAGTACTTC
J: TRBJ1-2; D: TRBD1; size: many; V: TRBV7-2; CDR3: CASSLFQGEGGYTF; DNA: TGTGCCAGCAGCCTCTTCCAGGGGGAAGGTGGCTACACCTTC
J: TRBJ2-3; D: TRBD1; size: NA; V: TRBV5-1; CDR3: CASSLGTGRADTQYF; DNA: TGCGCCAGCAGCTTGGGGACAGGGCGGGCAGATACGCAGTATTTT
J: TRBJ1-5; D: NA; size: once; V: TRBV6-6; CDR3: CASSNGGFGQPQHF; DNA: TGTGCCAGCAGCAACGGGGGGTTCGGGCAGCCCCAGCATTTT
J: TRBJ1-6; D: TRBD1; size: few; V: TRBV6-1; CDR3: CASTLTGADSPLHF; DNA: TGTGCCAGCACCCTGACAGGGGCTGATTCACCCCTCCACTTT
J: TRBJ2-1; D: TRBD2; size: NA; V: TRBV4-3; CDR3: CASSQERLAGEWNEQFF; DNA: TGCGCCAGCAGCCAAGAAAGGCTAGCGGGAGAGTGGAATGAGCAGTTCTTC
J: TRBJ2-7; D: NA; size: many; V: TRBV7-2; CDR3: CASSWQNLYEQYF; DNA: TGTGCCAGCAGCTGGCAGAACCTCTACGAGCAGTACTTC
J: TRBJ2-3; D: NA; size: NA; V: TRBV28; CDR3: CASSSRRWGDTQYF; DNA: TGTGCCAGCAGCTCAAGACGGTGGGGAGATACGCAGTATTTT
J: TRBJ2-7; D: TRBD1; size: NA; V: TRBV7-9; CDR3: CASTKFRDRGYEQYF; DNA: TGTGCCAGCACCAAGTTCCGGGACAGGGGTTACGAGCAGTACTTC
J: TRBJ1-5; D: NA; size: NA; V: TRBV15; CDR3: CATSRDRWCGGCGNQPQHF; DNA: TGTGCCACCAGCAGAGATCGGTGGTGTGGGGGTTGTGGCAATCAGCCCCAGCATTTT
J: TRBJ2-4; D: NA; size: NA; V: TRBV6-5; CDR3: CASSYGGPLAKNIQYF; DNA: TGTGCCAGCAGTTACGGAGGACCCCTAGCCAAAAACATTCAGTACTTC
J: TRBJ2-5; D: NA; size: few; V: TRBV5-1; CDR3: CASSKGGPTSSETQYF; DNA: TGCGCCAGCAGCAAGGGGGGCCCGACTAGTTCGGAGACCCAGTACTTC
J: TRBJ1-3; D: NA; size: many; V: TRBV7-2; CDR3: CASSLAHGNTIYF; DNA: TGTGCCAGCAGCTTAGCCCATGGAAACACCATATATTTT
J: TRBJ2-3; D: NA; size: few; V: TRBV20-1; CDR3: CSARDGAAMEYF; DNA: TGCAGTGCTAGAGATGGGGCCGCCATGGAGTATTTT
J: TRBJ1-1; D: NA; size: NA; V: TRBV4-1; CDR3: CASSQRQTMNTEAFF; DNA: TGCGCCAGCAGCCAAAGACAGACGATGAACACTGAAGCTTTCTTT